The clone carrying this T cell receptor beta chain was seen just once. Libraries were prepared by immunoSEQ multiplex PCR; TCRdb keeps only in-frame clonotypes and omits some of them. The sample holds more than 70,000 clones, roughly 96% seen once. This sample stems from a study of technical replicates of blood from a handful of donors. Germline V gene data show CDR1 as GTSNPN and CDR2 as SVGIG (reference sequence). This CDR3 region has 14 residues. V was shortened by 2 bases and J by 10 bases, with 17 bases between the two germline ends. The rearrangement uses TRBV30 and TRBJ1-4; a weak D match, TRBD1 (6 bases). The sequence derives from a human donor in good health. Sequenced sample: T cells isolated from PBMCs. The CDR3, as DNA: TGTGCCTGGAGTTCAATAGTACAGGGAGCAAAACTGTTTTTT. It specifies CAWSSIVQGAKLFF.